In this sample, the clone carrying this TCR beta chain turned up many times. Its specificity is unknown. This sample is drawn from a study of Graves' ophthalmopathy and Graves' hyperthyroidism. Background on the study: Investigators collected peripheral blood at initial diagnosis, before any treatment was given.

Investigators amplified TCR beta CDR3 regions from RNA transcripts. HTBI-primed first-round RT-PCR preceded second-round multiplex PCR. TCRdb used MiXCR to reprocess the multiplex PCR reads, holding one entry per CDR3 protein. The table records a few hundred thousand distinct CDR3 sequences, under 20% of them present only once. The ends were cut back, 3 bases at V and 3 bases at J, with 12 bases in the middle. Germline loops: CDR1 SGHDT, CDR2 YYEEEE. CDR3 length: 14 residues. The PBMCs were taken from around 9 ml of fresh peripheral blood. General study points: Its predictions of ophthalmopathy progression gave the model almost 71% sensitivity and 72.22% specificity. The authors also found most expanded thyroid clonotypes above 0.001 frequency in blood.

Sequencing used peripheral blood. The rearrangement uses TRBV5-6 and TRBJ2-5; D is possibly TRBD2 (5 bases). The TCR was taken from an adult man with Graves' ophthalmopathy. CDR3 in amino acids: CASSSGRAEETQYF. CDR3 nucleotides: TGTGCCAGCAGCTCGGGAAGGGCCGAAGAGACCCAGTACTTC.